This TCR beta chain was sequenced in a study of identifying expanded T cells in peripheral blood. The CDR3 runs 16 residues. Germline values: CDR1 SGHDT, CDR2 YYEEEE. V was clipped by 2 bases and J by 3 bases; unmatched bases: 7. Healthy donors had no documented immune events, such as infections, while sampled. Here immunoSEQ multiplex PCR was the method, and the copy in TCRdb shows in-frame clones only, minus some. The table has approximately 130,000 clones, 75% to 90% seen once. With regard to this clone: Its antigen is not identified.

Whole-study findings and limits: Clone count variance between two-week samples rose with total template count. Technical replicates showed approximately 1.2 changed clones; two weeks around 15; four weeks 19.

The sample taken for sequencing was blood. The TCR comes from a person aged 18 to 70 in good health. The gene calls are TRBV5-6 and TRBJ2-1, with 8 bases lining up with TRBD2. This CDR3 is CASSLSLLADYNEQFF. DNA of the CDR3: TGTGCCAGCAGCTTAAGCCTACTAGCGGACTACAATGAGCAGTTCTTC.